Listed below are T cell receptor beta chains from one sample, sequenced in a study of Ad26.COV2.S vaccination and SARS-CoV-2 variants. TCRdb's copy holds only in-frame clones and misses some; the assay was immunoSEQ multiplex PCR. The sample carries about 440,000 clones, roughly 91% recorded once. Sequencing used peripheral blood, obtained in a trial of Ad26.COV2.S vaccine versus placebo. Receptor source: a person between 18 and 60 years old who received the Ad26.COV2.S COVID-19 vaccine or a placebo. Each CDR3 is given with its conserved first and last residue. The D gene is left open where the match is weak. Part of the rows lack a size; the others show once, few, many or a class for expanded clones.

j_call: TRBJ2-3; cdr3_length: 14; clone_size: -; v_call: TRBV9; d_call: -; cdr3_nt: TGTGCCAGCAGCGTAGTGGCTAGCTGGGATACGCAGTATTTT; cdr3_aa: CASSVVASWDTQYF
j_call: TRBJ2-7; cdr3_length: 16; clone_size: many; v_call: TRBV5-4; d_call: -; cdr3_nt: TGTGCCAGCAGCCATTTAGGCCAGGGCCCCCCCTACGAGCAGTACTTC; cdr3_aa: CASSHLGQGPPYEQYF
j_call: TRBJ2-1; cdr3_length: 18; clone_size: -; v_call: TRBV19; d_call: -; cdr3_nt: TGTGCCAGTAGTGGTCGGCGGGACGGACCCTCACTATACAATGAGCAGTTCTTC; cdr3_aa: CASSGRRDGPSLYNEQFF
j_call: TRBJ1-6; cdr3_length: 15; clone_size: -; v_call: TRBV28; d_call: -; cdr3_nt: TGTGCCAGCAGTTTTTATTACAGGGATAATTCACCCCTCCACTTT; cdr3_aa: CASSFYYRDNSPLHF
j_call: TRBJ2-5; cdr3_length: 15; clone_size: -; v_call: TRBV19; d_call: TRBD1; cdr3_nt: TGTGCCAGTAGTATGGGGACAGGGCGGGGAGAGACCCAGTACTTC; cdr3_aa: CASSMGTGRGETQYF
j_call: TRBJ1-1; cdr3_length: 16; clone_size: -; v_call: TRBV21-1; d_call: -; cdr3_nt: TGTGCCAGCAGCTCCTGGGGACAGGGTAGGGACACTGAAGCTTTCTTT; cdr3_aa: CASSSWGQGRDTEAFF
j_call: TRBJ2-4; cdr3_length: 17; clone_size: -; v_call: TRBV11-2; d_call: TRBD2; cdr3_nt: TGTGCCAGCAGCTTAATAGCGGGAGGGCTAGCCAAAAACATTCAGTACTTC; cdr3_aa: CASSLIAGGLAKNIQYF
j_call: TRBJ2-7; cdr3_length: 14; clone_size: -; v_call: TRBV5-6; d_call: -; cdr3_nt: TGTGCCAGCAGCTTCGGCAGGGAACTCTACGAGCAGTACTTC; cdr3_aa: CASSFGRELYEQYF
j_call: TRBJ1-1; cdr3_length: 13; clone_size: -; v_call: TRBV28; d_call: -; cdr3_nt: TGTGCCAGCAGTTCGACGAACCGGGACGCCACCTTCTTT; cdr3_aa: CASSSTNRDATFF
j_call: TRBJ2-4; cdr3_length: 13; clone_size: -; v_call: TRBV28; d_call: -; cdr3_nt: TGTGCCAGCAGGGCGACGGGACGATCGGCTCAGTACTTC; cdr3_aa: CASRATGRSAQYF
j_call: TRBJ1-1; cdr3_length: 13; clone_size: -; v_call: TRBV6-2/TRBV6-3; d_call: -; cdr3_nt: TGTGCCAGCAGTTACGTCTGGGGCACTGAAGCTTTCTTT; cdr3_aa: CASSYVWGTEAFF
j_call: TRBJ2-7; cdr3_length: 12; clone_size: once; v_call: TRBV3-1/TRBV3-2; d_call: -; cdr3_nt: TGTGCCAGCAGTCCGATAAGAGGGGAGCAGTACTTC; cdr3_aa: CASSPIRGEQYF
j_call: TRBJ2-7; cdr3_length: 15; clone_size: -; v_call: TRBV28; d_call: -; cdr3_nt: TGTGCCAGCAGTTTAAGGGCTAGCGTATCCTACGAGCAGTACTTC; cdr3_aa: CASSLRASVSYEQYF
j_call: TRBJ2-7; cdr3_length: 11; clone_size: -; v_call: TRBV20-1; d_call: -; cdr3_nt: TGCAGTGCGGAGCACGGGACCGAGCAGTACTTC; cdr3_aa: CSAEHGTEQYF
j_call: TRBJ2-1; cdr3_length: 20; clone_size: -; v_call: TRBV24-1; d_call: TRBD2; cdr3_nt: TGTGCCACCAGTGATCCCCCGGGACAGGGACTAGCGGGAGCCTACAATGAGCAGTTCTTC; cdr3_aa: CATSDPPGQGLAGAYNEQFF
j_call: TRBJ1-5; cdr3_length: 17; clone_size: -; v_call: TRBV13; d_call: TRBD1; cdr3_nt: TGTGCCAGCAGTGCAGGGGGAGGGGCGGTTTTCAATCAGCCCCAGCATTTT; cdr3_aa: CASSAGGGAVFNQPQHF
j_call: TRBJ1-4; cdr3_length: 15; clone_size: -; v_call: TRBV7-2; d_call: -; cdr3_nt: TGTGCCAGCAGCCCGCCGGAACAGTTTAATGAAAAACTGTTTTTT; cdr3_aa: CASSPPEQFNEKLFF
j_call: TRBJ2-5; cdr3_length: 13; clone_size: -; v_call: TRBV29-1; d_call: TRBD2; cdr3_nt: TGCAGCGTAGGCAGCGGGAGTTGGGAGACCCAGTACTTC; cdr3_aa: CSVGSGSWETQYF
j_call: TRBJ2-7; cdr3_length: 14; clone_size: -; v_call: TRBV6-2/TRBV6-3; d_call: -; cdr3_nt: TGTGCCAGCAGTTACGGTCATCCGAAAGGAGAGCAGTACTTC; cdr3_aa: CASSYGHPKGEQYF
j_call: TRBJ2-1; cdr3_length: 15; clone_size: -; v_call: TRBV2; d_call: TRBD2; cdr3_nt: TGTGCCAGCAACCGGGGGCTAGCGGGAGGAAATGAGCAGTTCTTC; cdr3_aa: CASNRGLAGGNEQFF
j_call: TRBJ2-1; cdr3_length: 13; clone_size: -; v_call: TRBV11-3; d_call: TRBD1; cdr3_nt: TGTGCCAGCAGTAGACAGGGTTCAGGTGAGCAGTTCTTC; cdr3_aa: CASSRQGSGEQFF
j_call: TRBJ2-3; cdr3_length: 15; clone_size: -; v_call: TRBV6-5; d_call: TRBD1; cdr3_nt: TGTGCCAGCAGGCTTCCCGGGACAGGGGCAGATACGCAGTATTTT; cdr3_aa: CASRLPGTGADTQYF
j_call: TRBJ2-7; cdr3_length: 14; clone_size: -; v_call: TRBV19; d_call: -; cdr3_nt: TGTGCCAGTAGTATAACGGCAGTTGATTACGAGCAGTACTTC; cdr3_aa: CASSITAVDYEQYF
j_call: TRBJ2-7; cdr3_length: 15; clone_size: -; v_call: TRBV11-1; d_call: -; cdr3_nt: TGTGCCAGCAGCTCCCGGAGTGGCAGACGGTCCGAGCAGTACTTC; cdr3_aa: CASSSRSGRRSEQYF
j_call: TRBJ2-2; cdr3_length: 13; clone_size: -; v_call: TRBV19; d_call: -; cdr3_nt: TGTGCCAGTCGGCACAGGGTTTCAGGGGAGCTGTTTTTT; cdr3_aa: CASRHRVSGELFF
j_call: TRBJ1-2; cdr3_length: 15; clone_size: -; v_call: TRBV3-1/TRBV3-2; d_call: -; cdr3_nt: TGTGCCAGCAGCCAAAGTCCGGGGGCTAACTATGGCTACACCTTC; cdr3_aa: CASSQSPGANYGYTF
j_call: TRBJ2-1; cdr3_length: 15; clone_size: -; v_call: TRBV7-9; d_call: -; cdr3_nt: TGTGCCAGCAGCTTAGGCCGGGGCTCCCTCAATGAGCAGTTCTTC; cdr3_aa: CASSLGRGSLNEQFF
j_call: TRBJ2-6; cdr3_length: 15; clone_size: -; v_call: TRBV3-1/TRBV3-2; d_call: -; cdr3_nt: TGTGCCAGCAGCCCGTCAGGGACTGGGGCCAACGTCCTGACTTTC; cdr3_aa: CASSPSGTGANVLTF
j_call: TRBJ2-3; cdr3_length: 16; clone_size: -; v_call: TRBV5-1; d_call: -; cdr3_nt: TGCGCCAGCAGCTTGATCACACCCCTAAGCACAGATACGCAGTATTTT; cdr3_aa: CASSLITPLSTDTQYF
j_call: TRBJ2-2; cdr3_length: 14; clone_size: -; v_call: TRBV5-1; d_call: TRBD2; cdr3_nt: TGCGCCAGCAGCTTGGGACTAGCGGGCGGGGAGCTGTTTTTT; cdr3_aa: CASSLGLAGGELFF
j_call: TRBJ2-2; cdr3_length: 19; clone_size: -; v_call: TRBV5-1; d_call: -; cdr3_nt: TGCGCCAGCAGCTTGGAGGGGGATGGGACTCACAGAAGGACCGGGGAGCTGTTTTTT; cdr3_aa: CASSLEGDGTHRRTGELFF
j_call: TRBJ2-1; cdr3_length: 19; clone_size: -; v_call: TRBV9; d_call: TRBD2; cdr3_nt: TGTGCCAGCAGCGAGCCCCCCGGGGCTAGCGGACCATCATACAATGAGCAGTTCTTC; cdr3_aa: CASSEPPGASGPSYNEQFF
j_call: TRBJ2-3; cdr3_length: 14; clone_size: -; v_call: TRBV28; d_call: TRBD1; cdr3_nt: TGTGCCAGCAGTATGGGACAGGCCACAGATACGCAGTATTTT; cdr3_aa: CASSMGQATDTQYF
j_call: TRBJ2-7; cdr3_length: 16; clone_size: -; v_call: TRBV13; d_call: TRBD1; cdr3_nt: TGTGCCAGCAGCTTAGCAGGGGACAGCAACTCCTACGAGCAGTACTTC; cdr3_aa: CASSLAGDSNSYEQYF
j_call: TRBJ2-1; cdr3_length: 16; clone_size: -; v_call: TRBV5-1; d_call: TRBD1; cdr3_nt: TGCGCCAGCCCTCCGTCCGGGACAGGGGGCCTAAATGAGCAGTTCTTC; cdr3_aa: CASPPSGTGGLNEQFF
j_call: TRBJ1-2; cdr3_length: 12; clone_size: -; v_call: TRBV2; d_call: -; cdr3_nt: TGTGCCAGCAGTGAAAGGGTGGGACACCTGGCCTTC; cdr3_aa: CASSERVGHLAF
j_call: TRBJ1-1; cdr3_length: 18; clone_size: -; v_call: TRBV28; d_call: -; cdr3_nt: TGTGCCAGCAGTGAGGGTCCCCGGGACACTACTTTCGGGACTGAAGCTTTCTTT; cdr3_aa: CASSEGPRDTTFGTEAFF
j_call: TRBJ1-5; cdr3_length: 16; clone_size: -; v_call: TRBV19; d_call: -; cdr3_nt: TGTGCCAGTAGTCCATACATCCCCGGGGCCTATCAGCCCCAGCATTTT; cdr3_aa: CASSPYIPGAYQPQHF
j_call: TRBJ2-7; cdr3_length: 13; clone_size: few; v_call: TRBV29-1; d_call: TRBD2; cdr3_nt: TGCAGCGGGGGGACTAGCGGGAACTACGAGCAGTACTTC; cdr3_aa: CSGGTSGNYEQYF
j_call: TRBJ2-1; cdr3_length: 17; clone_size: -; v_call: TRBV29-1; d_call: -; cdr3_nt: TGCAGCGTTGAAGGTCATCGAGGTGCTAGCTCCTACAATGAGCAGTTCTTC; cdr3_aa: CSVEGHRGASSYNEQFF
j_call: TRBJ2-7; cdr3_length: 16; clone_size: -; v_call: TRBV3-1/TRBV3-2; d_call: TRBD2; cdr3_nt: TGTGCCAGCAGCCAAGACCGAGGCGGGGGTGCCTACGAGCAGTACTTC; cdr3_aa: CASSQDRGGGAYEQYF
j_call: TRBJ2-7; cdr3_length: 14; clone_size: -; v_call: TRBV11-2; d_call: -; cdr3_nt: TGTGCCAGCAGCTTAAGGGGGACCGGATACGAGCAGTACTTC; cdr3_aa: CASSLRGTGYEQYF